One and the same sample provided the 23 T cell receptor beta chains below, sequenced in a study of control samples from healthy donors and cancer patients. Produced via immunoSEQ multiplex PCR; TCRdb's table is partial and in-frame only. The table lists fewer than 150,000 clones, 90% of them singletons. The sample comprised blood. The receptors stem from a young man in good health.

This chain links TRBV9 with TRBJ2-3, with TRBD2 identical over 11 bases. This CDR3 region has 15 residues. In germline, CDR1 is SGDLS, CDR2 YYNGEE. V was pared by 4 bases and J by 1 base, with 2 bases of the junction left unmatched. In DNA, the CDR3 is TGTGCCAGCAGCCAGGGACTAGCGGGCACAGATACGCAGTATTTT. Translated: CASSQGLAGTDTQYF.

J is TRBJ2-2 and V is TRBV25-1, with D hard to call. The ends were cut back, 7 bases at V and 5 bases at J, with 11 bases in the middle. Germline-derived CDR1 and CDR2 are MGHDK and SYGVNS. The CDR3 consists of 13 residues. The DNA of the CDR3 is TGTGCCAGCATGGCACGGATGACCGGGGAGCTGTTTTTT. Its translation: CASMARMTGELFF.

The chain uses TRBV5-1 and TRBJ2-2, with TRBD2 as a possible D gene (5 bases). Trimming removed 0 bases from V and 4 bases from J, with 10 bases in between. Germline assignment: CDR1 SGHRS and CDR2 YFSETQ. This CDR3 contains 15 residues. The CDR3 nucleotides are TGCGCCAGCAGCTTGGCGTGGGCGGGCACCGGGGAGCTGTTTTTT. Its translation is CASSLAWAGTGELFF.

The chain carries TRBV12-3 or TRBV12-4 and TRBJ1-1; possibly TRBD1 for D (6 bases). This CDR3 spans 12 amino acids. V lost 1 base and J 8 bases, leaving 8 bases between the germline ends. As DNA, the CDR3 is TGTGCCAGCAGTTTAGGGGGGCTGGAAGCTTTCTTT. The encoded protein is CASSLGGLEAFF.

The chain couples TRBV11-2 to TRBJ2-1; D is unclear. The CDR3 is 14 amino acids. Germline lookup yields CDR1 SGHAT and CDR2 FQNNGV. Trimming took off 1 base at V and 7 bases at J, with 11 bases between the two ends. CDR3 amino acids: CASSLGPARNEQFF. For the CDR3, the DNA is TGTGCCAGCAGCTTAGGGCCCGCGCGGAATGAGCAGTTCTTC.

The rearrangement links TRBV6-5 to TRBJ2-3; TRBD1 might be the D (6 bases). The V end lost 6 bases, the J end lost 4 bases, and 17 bases lay between the germline ends. Germline assignment: CDR1 MNHEY and CDR2 SVGAGI. The CDR3 length is 15 residues. This CDR3 reads CASRLNVGAADTQYF. The CDR3 coding sequence is TGTGCCAGCAGGTTGAACGTGGGGGCGGCAGATACGCAGTATTTT.

This chain links TRBV4-1 with TRBJ2-5; possible D gene TRBD1, 5 bases. CDR1 is MGHRA and CDR2 is YSYEKL in the germline V gene. V was shortened by 1 base and J by 4 bases, with 16 bases between the two germline ends. There are 16 residues in the CDR3. CDR3 in amino acids: CASSQVVAGLTETQYF. In DNA, the CDR3 is TGCGCCAGCAGCCAAGTGGTCGCAGGGTTGACAGAGACCCAGTACTTC.

The rearrangement uses TRBV20-1 and TRBJ1-1, with D hard to call. CDR1 and CDR2 from the germline V gene are DFQATT and SNEGSKA (reference sequence). Trimming shortened V by 0 bases and J by 5 bases, and 4 bases separated the two germline ends. The CDR3 is made up of 11 amino acids. CDR3 nucleotides: TGCAGTGCTAGAGAACTGACTGAAGCTTTCTTT. Translated, it gives CSARELTEAFF.

V gene TRBV2 combines with J gene TRBJ1-1; D gene ambiguous. The CDR3 is 13 amino acids. Looked up from germline, CDR1 is SNHLY and CDR2 is FYNNEI. V gave up 4 bases and J gave up 3 bases, with 9 bases separating them. CDR3 loop: CASSGSDYTEAFF. The CDR3 coding sequence is TGTGCCAGCAGTGGGAGCGACTACACTGAAGCTTTCTTT. The whole variable domain, remainder taken from reference TRBV2 and TRBJ1-1, is EPEVTQTPSHQVTQMGQEVILRCVPISNHLYFYWYRQILGQKVEFLVSFYNNEISEKSEIFDDQFSVERPDGSNFTLKIRSTKLEDSAMYFCASSGSDYTEAFFGQGTRLTVV.

J is TRBJ1-2 and V is TRBV19; D is undetermined. V was shortened by 7 bases and J by 1 base, with 16 bases between the two germline ends. The V gene's germline CDR1 is LNHDA and CDR2 SQIVND (reference sequence). This CDR3 has 15 amino acids. The CDR3 loop is CASTLSPANNYGYTF. The DNA of the CDR3 is TGTGCCAGTACCCTGTCCCCAGCTAATAACTATGGCTACACCTTC.

The chain employs TRBV19 and TRBJ1-6; D is unresolved. The germline gives CDR1 LNHDA, CDR2 SQIVND (reference sequence). Trimming pared 3 bases from V and 7 bases from J, leaving 16 bases between. There are 16 residues in the CDR3. The CDR3 reads CASSIWADKQNSPLHF. CDR3 coding DNA: TGTGCCAGTAGTATTTGGGCGGATAAACAAAATTCACCCCTCCACTTT.

In DNA, the CDR3 is TGTGCCAGCAGCTCAGGACTCGGAAGCGGCTACACCTTC. It specifies CASSSGLGSGYTF. The chain has TRBV11-2 and TRBJ1-2, with D uncertain. Trimming took 4 bases from V and 8 from J, leaving 14 bases between them. CDR1 and CDR2 (germline): SGHAT, FQNNGV. The CDR3 covers 13 residues.

This chain uses TRBV29-1 with TRBJ1-1; TRBD1 is a possible D gene (5 bases). CDR3 length equals 14 residues. The germline gives CDR1 SQVTM, CDR2 ANQGSEA. V shed 1 base and J shed 1 base, with 10 bases lying between them. Here the CDR3 reads CSVEGGGENTEAFF. The CDR3 DNA reads TGCAGCGTTGAAGGGGGGGGAGAGAACACTGAAGCTTTCTTT.

V is TRBV4-3 and J is TRBJ2-3; weak D call: TRBD1 (5 bases). The germline CDR1 and CDR2 sequences are LGHNA and YSLEER. V lost 2 bases and J lost 3, with 9 bases in between. This CDR3 is built from 14 residues. This CDR3 reads CASSQKAGTDTQYF. The CDR3 bases are TGCGCCAGCAGCCAAAAGGCAGGGACAGATACGCAGTATTTT.

V usage is TRBV15 and J usage is TRBJ2-2, with a weak D call TRBD1 (6 bases). With 4 bases removed from V and 6 bases from J, the gap between germline ends came to 15 bases. Germline CDR1 LNHNV, CDR2 YYDKDF (reference sequence). The CDR3 has 15 residues. CDR3 amino acids: CATSIKQGYAGELFF. CDR3 DNA: TGTGCCACCAGCATTAAGCAGGGGTACGCCGGGGAGCTGTTTTTT.

There are a few counts of this clone. The chain links TRBV10-3 to TRBJ2-1; TRBD1 aligns across 10 bases. Per the germline V gene, CDR1 is ENHRY and CDR2 is SYGVKD. V was clipped by 5 bases and J by 8 bases; unmatched bases: 9. The CDR3 is 15 residues long. In DNA form, the CDR3 reads TGTGCCATCAGTCAAACGGGACAGGGGACCCATGAGCAGTTCTTC. Translated, it gives CAISQTGQGTHEQFF.

The CDR3 bases are TGTGCCAGCAGCTTGACTAGCGGGACGAACACCGGGGAGCTGTTTTTT. It codes for CASSLTSGTNTGELFF. The rearrangement links TRBV5-5 to TRBJ2-2, with 10 nucleotides matching TRBD2. The V and J ends lost 1 base and 0 bases, in that order; junction bases with no gene match: 0. The CDR3 length is 16 residues. Germline V gene sequence: CDR1 SGHKS, CDR2 YYEKEE (reference sequence).

V gene TRBV6-5 combines with J gene TRBJ2-1; D unresolved. Germline values: CDR1 MNHEY, CDR2 SVGAGI. The CDR3 loop spans 15 amino acids. Trimming pared 0 bases from V and 1 base from J, leaving 7 bases between. CDR3 sequence: CASSYSGSSYNEQFF. The CDR3 DNA sequence: TGTGCCAGCAGTTACTCAGGCAGTTCCTACAATGAGCAGTTCTTC.

Concerning this clone itself: At one end, the junction sequence differs from germline, possibly due to a read error. The chain has TRBV3-1 (or the pseudogene TRBV3-2) and TRBJ1-1; D gene uncertain. The V gene's germline CDR1 is LGHDT and CDR2 YNNKEL (reference sequence). This CDR3 has 11 amino acids. CDR3 sequence: CASSQAGSAFF. CDR3 coding DNA: TGTGCCAGCAGTCAAGCGGGTTCAGCTTTCTTT.

The chain carries TRBV6-5 and TRBJ1-2, with D perhaps TRBD1 (6 bases). This CDR3 has 13 amino acids. Germline-derived CDR1 and CDR2 are MNHEY and SVGAGI. Trimming pared 7 bases from V and 12 bases from J, leaving 21 bases between. The CDR3 bases are TGTGCCAGCACCAAAGAAGGTAACAGGGTGAACACCTTC. Translated: CASTKEGNRVNTF.

V and J are TRBV28 and TRBJ1-5, with D perhaps TRBD1 (5 bases). CDR1 is MDHEN and CDR2 is SYDVKM in the germline V gene. The CDR3 sequence is 14 residues long. V lost 3 bases and J lost 3, with 9 bases in between. CDR3 protein: CASSLGLFNQPQHF. For the CDR3, the DNA is TGTGCCAGCAGTTTGGGGCTGTTCAATCAGCCCCAGCATTTT.

This clone was detected once. The rearrangement joins TRBV2 to TRBJ1-1; no clear D. V was cut by 7 bases and J by 5 bases, with 8 bases left in between. CDR3 size: 11 residues. Germline CDR1 and CDR2: SNHLY and FYNNEI. CDR3 in DNA: TGTGCCAGCATGTCGGGAACTGAAGCTTTCTTT. Residues: CASMSGTEAFF.

The genes are TRBV30 and TRBJ1-5; D not resolved. The CDR3 has 13 amino acids. Germline CDR1 reads GTSNPN; CDR2 reads SVGIG (reference sequence). The V and J ends lost 1 base and 2 bases respectively, with 6 bases between them. CDR3 sequence (DNA): TGTGCCTGGAGTGCCACAGGCAATCAGCCCCAGCATTTT. Protein: CAWSATGNQPQHF.